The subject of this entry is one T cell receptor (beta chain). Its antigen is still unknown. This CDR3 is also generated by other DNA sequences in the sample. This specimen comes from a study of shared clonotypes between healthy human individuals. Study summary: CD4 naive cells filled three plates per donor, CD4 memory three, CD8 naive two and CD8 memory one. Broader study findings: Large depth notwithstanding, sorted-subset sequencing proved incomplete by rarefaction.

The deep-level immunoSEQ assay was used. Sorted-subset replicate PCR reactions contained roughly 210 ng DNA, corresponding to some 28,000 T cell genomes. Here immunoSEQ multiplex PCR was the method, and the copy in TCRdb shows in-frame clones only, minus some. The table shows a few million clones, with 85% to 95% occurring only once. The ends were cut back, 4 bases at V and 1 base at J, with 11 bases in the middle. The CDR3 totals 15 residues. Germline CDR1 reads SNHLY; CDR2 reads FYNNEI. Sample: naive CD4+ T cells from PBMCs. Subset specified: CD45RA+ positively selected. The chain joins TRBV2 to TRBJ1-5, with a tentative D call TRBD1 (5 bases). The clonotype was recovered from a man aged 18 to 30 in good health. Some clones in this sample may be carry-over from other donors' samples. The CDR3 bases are TGTGCCAGCAGTGGACGGGGGTTAAGCAATCAGCCCCAGCATTTT. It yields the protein CASSGRGLSNQPQHF. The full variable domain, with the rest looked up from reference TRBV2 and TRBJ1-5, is EPEVTQTPSHQVTQMGQEVILRCVPISNHLYFYWYRQILGQKVEFLVSFYNNEISEKSEIFDDQFSVERPDGSNFTLKIRSTKLEDSAMYFCASSGRGLSNQPQHFGDGTRLSIL.